This TCR beta chain comes out of a study of shared clonotypes between healthy human individuals. Study-wide background: Plates per donor: three CD4 naive, three CD4 memory, two CD8 naive, one CD8 memory.

CD8 cells classed as naive were CD45RO-negative and positively selected for CCR7, excluding terminally differentiated effector memory CD45RA+ cells. Findings and caveats of the study: The represented genetic and exposure-history diversity was limited by the small number of donors.

Profiling relied on immunoSEQ multiplex PCR, and the TCRdb table lists in-frame clones only, not all of them. The repertoire holds millions of clones, with around 96% as singletons. CDR1 MNHEY and CDR2 SMNVEV come from the germline V gene (reference sequence). Trimming stripped 5 bases from V and 5 bases from J, with 10 bases between. This CDR3 comprises 12 residues. In the case of this clone: Its antigen is undetermined. Additional DNA sequences in this sample encode the identical CDR3.

The receptor was isolated from a man aged 18-30 years in good health. The chain employs TRBV27 and TRBJ2-7, with D possibly being TRBD1 or TRBD2 (5 bases each). What was sequenced was naive CD8+ T cells sorted from blood. Here the CDR3 reads CASSLRGDEQYF. In DNA form, the CDR3 reads TGTGCCAGCAGTCTTCGAGGGGACGAGCAGTACTTC.